A single sample gave rise to the 26 T cell receptor beta chains below, sequenced in a study of human T cells and chemical hapten exposure. TCRdb reprocessed the RACE reads with MiXCR, giving one entry per CDR3 protein. The sample lists 35,000 to 50,000 distinct CDR3 sequences; approximately 10% were seen once. Noted time point: pre-sensitization, week 0. Treatment noted: therapeutic diphenylcyclopropenone sensitization with weekly scalp DPC. The sample here was whole blood, taken in connection with sensitization to the hapten diphenylcyclopropenone (DPC). The receptors shown here come from a man aged 25-45 years with alopecia areata. Some clones in this sample may be carry-over from other donors' samples.

This clonotype was observed at least ten times. The chain has TRBV4-3 and TRBJ1-1; no firm D call. The CDR3 is made up of 15 amino acids. CDR1 is LGHNA and CDR2 is YSLEER in the germline V gene. Between the trimmed V and J ends, which lost 2 bases and 0 bases, there was a span of 10 bases. The CDR3 region is CASSQRGSMNTEAFF. CDR3 sequence (DNA): TGCGCCAGCAGCCAAAGAGGCTCTATGAACACTGAAGCTTTCTTT.

This clonotype was seen ten or more times. The chain joins TRBV19 to TRBJ2-1, with 11 bases fitting TRBD2. This CDR3 spans 15 amino acids. V lost 6 bases, J lost 5 bases, and 6 bases stayed unmatched. Germline V gene sequence: CDR1 LNHDA, CDR2 SQIVND (reference sequence). The CDR3 sequence: CASRSLAGANNEQFF. Written as DNA, the CDR3 is TGTGCCAGTAGATCACTAGCGGGAGCTAACAATGAGCAGTTCTTC. The full variable domain, rest sourced from reference TRBV19 and TRBJ2-1, is DGGITQSPKYLFRKEGQNVTLSCEQNLNHDAMYWYRQDPGQGLRLIYYSQIVNDFQKGDIAEGYSVSREKKESFPLTVTSAQKNPTAFYLCASRSLAGANNEQFFGPGTRLTVL.

The chain uses TRBV3-1 and TRBJ2-7; D is possibly TRBD1 (5 bases). CDR1 and CDR2 from the germline V gene are LGHDT and YNNKEL (reference sequence). Deletions cut 3 bases from V and 4 bases from J, with 10 bases between. The CDR3 has 13 residues. The CDR3 DNA sequence: TGTGCCAGCAGCCAGGACAATAGGTACGAGCAGTACTTC. As protein: CASSQDNRYEQYF.

This clonotype was seen many times. V is TRBV20-1 and J is TRBJ1-2, with 8 bases fitting TRBD1. CDR3 size: 14 residues. Germline lookup yields CDR1 DFQATT and CDR2 SNEGSKA (reference sequence). V gave up 3 bases and J gave up 5 bases; unmatched junction bases: 8. This CDR3 is CSARDDRGRYGYTF. DNA for the CDR3: TGCAGTGCTAGGGATGACAGGGGACGGTATGGCTACACCTTC.

This clonotype has at least ten counts. The CDR3 sequence is CASNLKVGAKNIQYF. The CDR3 bases are TGCGCCAGCAACCTAAAGGTCGGGGCCAAAAACATTCAGTACTTC. This chain links TRBV10-2 with TRBJ2-4; D unresolved. The CDR3 is made up of 15 amino acids. The germline V and J ends were trimmed by 7 bases and 1 base, with 14 bases remaining between them. The germline gives CDR1 WSHSY, CDR2 SAAADI.

Written as DNA, the CDR3 is TGTGCCAGCAGCGCATCCCACCTAGCGAAGTTCTTC. Translating gives CASSASHLAKFF. The rearrangement links TRBV28 to TRBJ2-1; TRBD2 is a possible D gene (6 bases). Looked up from germline, CDR1 is MDHEN and CDR2 is SYDVKM. The CDR3 totals 12 residues. Trimming pared 6 bases from V and 14 bases from J, leaving 17 bases between. Variable domain in full (rest from reference TRBV28 and TRBJ2-1): DVKVTQSSRYLVKRTGEKVFLECVQDMDHENMFWYRQDPGLGLRLIYFSYDVKMKEKGDIPEGYSVSREKKERFSLILESASTNQTSMYLCASSASHLAKFFGPGTRLTVL.

The chain employs TRBV7-2 and TRBJ2-5; maybe TRBD2 (6 bases). The CDR3 is made up of 17 amino acids. CDR1 and CDR2 from the germline V gene are SGHTA and FQGNSA. Between the trimmed V and J ends, which lost 1 base and 4 bases, there was a span of 19 bases. The chain's CDR3 is CASSLVTGFGRGETQYF. CDR3 nucleotides: TGTGCCAGCAGCTTAGTTACGGGATTCGGGAGAGGAGAGACCCAGTACTTC.

This clonotype has at least ten counts. CDR3 loop: CASSLEFVGAYEQYV. CDR3 DNA sequence: TGTGCCAGCAGCTTAGAATTTGTAGGGGCCTACGAGCAGTACGTC. The V and J genes are TRBV7-8 and TRBJ2-7; D is possibly TRBD1 (5 bases). This CDR3 region has 15 residues. V was shortened by 1 base and J by 2 bases, with 12 bases between the two germline ends. CDR1 and CDR2 (germline): SGHVS, FQNEAQ.

This clonotype was found many times. V and J are TRBV3-1 and TRBJ2-3; D uncertain. V was pared by 2 bases and J by 5 bases, with 8 bases between. The CDR3 is made up of 13 amino acids. Germline lookup yields CDR1 LGHDT and CDR2 YNNKEL (reference sequence). CDR3 in amino acids: CASSQRSEDTQYF. CDR3 sequence (DNA): TGTGCCAGCAGCCAACGATCTGAAGATACGCAGTATTTT.

This clonotype occurred many times. The rearrangement joins TRBV27 to TRBJ2-7; the match to TRBD1 covers 10 bases. The CDR3 covers 15 residues. J was trimmed by 2 bases and V by 3 bases; bases with no gene match: 4. Germline V gives CDR1 MNHEY, CDR2 SMNVEV (reference sequence). CDR3 residues: CASSLFGQGAYEQYF. DNA of the CDR3: TGTGCCAGCAGTTTGTTCGGACAGGGGGCCTACGAGCAGTACTTC.

The table lists this clonotype with many counts. V and J are TRBV5-1 and TRBJ2-3; 9 nucleotides align to TRBD1. J was trimmed by 0 bases and V by 4 bases; bases with no gene match: 12. CDR1 is SGHRS and CDR2 is YFSETQ in the germline V gene. The CDR3 totals 18 residues. The CDR3: CASSTAAQGAVSTDTQYF. CDR3 nucleotides: TGCGCCAGCAGCACAGCCGCACAGGGGGCGGTTAGCACAGATACGCAGTATTTT. The full variable domain, with the rest looked up from reference TRBV5-1 and TRBJ2-3, is KAGVTQTPRYLIKTRGQQVTLSCSPISGHRSVSWYQQTPGQGLQFLFEYFSETQRNKGNFPGRFSGRQFSNSRSEMNVSTLELGDSALYLCASSTAAQGAVSTDTQYFGPGTRLTVL.

This clonotype was found many times. Here the CDR3 reads CASSLLADGSYEQYV. The DNA for the CDR3 is TGTGCCAGCAGCTTACTAGCGGATGGCTCCTACGAGCAGTACGTC. V usage is TRBV5-4 and J usage is TRBJ2-7; 8 nucleotides align to TRBD2. In germline, CDR1 is SGHNT, CDR2 YYREEE (reference sequence). This CDR3 contains 15 residues. V was pared by 2 bases and J by 0 bases, with 4 bases of the junction left unmatched.

The chain is built from TRBV12-3 or TRBV12-4 and TRBJ2-3, with 10 bases that match TRBD2. V lost 5 bases to trimming and J lost 1 base; unmatched junction nucleotides: 9. CDR3 length: 17 residues. CDR3 sequence reads: CASSLLTGLAGTDTQYF. Here the CDR3 DNA reads TGTGCCAGCAGTCTACTTACAGGACTAGCGGGCACAGATACGCAGTATTTT.

Only a few counts were recorded for this clonotype. The rearrangement joins TRBV6-2 or TRBV6-3 to TRBJ2-1; D tentatively fits TRBD1 or TRBD2 (5 bases each). Germline-derived CDR1 and CDR2 are MNHEY and SVGEGT. The CDR3 is made up of 17 amino acids. V lost 7 bases and J lost 4, with 23 bases in between. The CDR3 DNA sequence: TGTGCCAGCAACCTAAGCGGAGCGCCCAGGGCTTACAATGAGCAGTTCTTC. Encoded protein: CASNLSGAPRAYNEQFF.

This clonotype came up a few times. The rearrangement links TRBV10-2 to TRBJ1-1; no firm D call. This CDR3 comprises 12 residues. The V end was cut by 4 bases, the J end by 5 bases, with 8 bases between. Per germline, CDR1 WSHSY and CDR2 SAAADI. This chain's CDR3 is CASSGHLTEAFF. The CDR3 coding sequence is TGCGCCAGCAGTGGACATCTTACTGAAGCTTTCTTT.

A few counts support this clonotype. This chain joins TRBV7-9 and TRBJ1-2, with 7 bases matching TRBD1. The J segment lost 4 bases and the V segment lost 1 base, leaving 3 bases of the junction unmatched. This CDR3 region has 14 residues. Germline V gene sequence: CDR1 SEHNR, CDR2 FQNEAQ (reference sequence). CDR3 loop: CASSLVDRAYGYTF. As DNA, the CDR3 is TGTGCCAGCAGCTTAGTCGACAGGGCCTATGGCTACACCTTC.

This clonotype was detected many times. This chain connects TRBV29-1 to TRBJ1-1; D is undetermined. V shed 4 bases and J shed 3 bases, with 6 bases lying between them. The CDR3 covers 11 residues. Germline CDR1 reads SQVTM; CDR2 reads ANQGSEA. CDR3 in amino acids: CSVVLDTEAFF. Written as DNA, the CDR3 is TGCAGCGTTGTTTTAGACACTGAAGCTTTCTTT. Using reference TRBV29-1 and TRBJ1-1 for the parts outside the CDR3, the full variable domain is SAVISQKPSRDICQRGTSLTIQCQVDSQVTMMFWYRQQPGQSLTLIATANQGSEATYESGFVIDKFPISRPNLTFSTLTVSNMSPEDSSIYLCSVVLDTEAFFGQGTRLTVV.

This clonotype occurred many times. The chain couples TRBV6-4 to TRBJ2-1, with D uncertain. The germline V gene has CDR1 MRHNA and CDR2 SNTAGT. Trimming removed 3 bases at V and 0 bases at J, with 9 bases between. The CDR3 is made up of 15 amino acids. The CDR3: CASSEIFSSYNEQFF. DNA for the CDR3: TGTGCCAGCAGTGAAATTTTCAGCTCCTACAATGAGCAGTTCTTC.

In this sample, this clonotype turned up a few times. The rearrangement uses TRBV20-1 and TRBJ2-1; tentatively, D is TRBD2 (6 bases). The V gene lost 3 bases and the J gene lost 8 bases, with 23 bases spanning the gap. CDR1 DFQATT and CDR2 SNEGSKA come from the germline V gene (reference sequence). The CDR3 loop spans 16 amino acids. For the CDR3, the DNA is TGCAGTGCTAGTCCACTAGCCCACCAGACCGTCTATGAGCAGTTCTTC. Its protein is CSASPLAHQTVYEQFF.

The sample holds many counts of this clonotype. V and J are TRBV27 and TRBJ1-1; the D gene is possibly TRBD1 (6 bases). This CDR3 spans 17 amino acids. Germline V gives CDR1 MNHEY, CDR2 SMNVEV (reference sequence). Trimming took off 5 bases at V and 7 bases at J, with 26 bases between the two ends. The CDR3, as DNA: TGTGCCAGCAGTCGCTCCCTTACAGGGAGGGCGACTCTTGAAGCTTTCTTT. It yields the protein CASSRSLTGRATLEAFF.

V is TRBV7-6 and J is TRBJ1-2; no reliable D call. The V gene's germline CDR1 is SGHVS and CDR2 FNYEAQ. Trimming took off 0 bases at V and 2 bases at J, with 13 bases between the two ends. The CDR3 is 16 amino acids. CDR3 bases: TGTGCCAGCAGCTTAGCCCCGGACGGAATAAACTATGGCTACACCTTC. This codes for CASSLAPDGINYGYTF. Full variable domain (rest looked up from reference TRBV7-6 and TRBJ1-2): GAGVSQSPRYKVTKRGQDVALRCDPISGHVSLYWYRQALGQGPEFLTYFNYEAQQDKSGLPNDRFSAERPEGSISTLTIQRTEQRDSAMYRCASSLAPDGINYGYTFGSGTRLTVV.

This clonotype was counted at least ten times. V and J are TRBV18 and TRBJ1-5; 9 nucleotides align to TRBD1. The CDR3 spans 15 residues. The J segment lost 7 bases and the V segment lost 2 bases, leaving 6 bases of the junction unmatched. Germline assignment: CDR1 KGHSH and CDR2 LQKENI. The DNA for the CDR3 is TGTGCCAGCTCACCAATACAGGGGGCGGAACAGCCCCAGCATTTT. This encodes CASSPIQGAEQPQHF.

This clonotype has just a few counts. This chain joins TRBV6-2 or TRBV6-3 and TRBJ1-5; no firm D call. The CDR3 extends over 14 amino acids. Trimming left V 6 bases short and J 3 bases short, with 12 bases between. Germline V gives CDR1 MNHEY, CDR2 SVGEGT. CDR3 nucleotides: TGTGCCAGCAGCGCAAACTTAAACAATCAGCCCCAGCATTTT. This codes for CASSANLNNQPQHF.

This clonotype was recorded a few times. The chain couples TRBV6-1 to TRBJ1-3; 7 nucleotides line up with TRBD1. Looked up from germline, CDR1 is MNHNS and CDR2 is SASEGT. Trimming cost V 0 bases and J 0 bases; bases outside gene matches: 11. The CDR3 totals 19 residues. The CDR3 DNA reads as TGTGCCAGCAGTGAAGCGCAACAGGGGACCCTGGGCTCTGGAAACACCATATATTTT. Translated, it gives CASSEAQQGTLGSGNTIYF.

The genes are TRBV7-9 and TRBJ1-1; weak D call: TRBD1 (5 bases). The CDR3 has 13 amino acids. CDR1 is SEHNR and CDR2 is FQNEAQ in the germline V gene (reference sequence). V was clipped by 6 bases and J by 1 base, with 9 bases between them. The CDR3 DNA reads as TGTGCCAGCAGGCAGGGAGCGAACACTGAAGCTTTCTTT. Amino acid sequence: CASRQGANTEAFF.

A few counts support this clonotype. The chain recombines TRBV27 with TRBJ2-1; no clear D. Per germline, CDR1 MNHEY and CDR2 SMNVEV (reference sequence). CDR3 length equals 13 residues. Trimming removed 2 bases at V and 7 bases at J, with 9 bases between. DNA of the CDR3: TGTGCCAGCAGTTTAAAAGGGAAAAATGAGCAGTTCTTC. Translating gives CASSLKGKNEQFF.